These 18 T cell receptor beta chains originate from one sample sequenced in a study of T cells in Graves' hyperthyroidism and ophthalmopathy. Authors of the study amplified TCR beta CDR3 regions from RNA transcripts. An initial round of RT-PCR targeting the TCR CDR3 relied on the HTBI primer set. TCRdb re-analysed the multiplex PCR reads in MiXCR, keeping a single row per CDR3 protein. The sample holds 450,000 to 650,000 distinct CDR3 sequences, 17% seen once. What was sequenced was blood. The receptors were sampled from a woman younger than 30 with Graves' ophthalmopathy.

The chain couples TRBV29-1 to TRBJ1-2; D not resolved. The CDR3 covers 11 residues. The V and J ends lost 0 bases and 8 bases respectively, with 7 bases between them. Germline CDR1 SQVTM, CDR2 ANQGSEA. CDR3 amino acids: CSVEDLWGYTF. The CDR3 DNA reads TGCAGCGTTGAAGATTTGTGGGGCTACACCTTC.

This clonotype appeared many times. The chain employs TRBV30 and TRBJ2-2, with D perhaps matching TRBD1 (6 bases). This CDR3 contains 16 residues. The germline V gene encodes CDR1 GTSNPN and CDR2 SVGIG (reference sequence). Trimming cost V 5 bases and J 0 bases, with 16 bases left between them. The CDR3 coding sequence is TGTGCCTGGTCCCCAGGGGTCGCCCCGAACACCGGGGAGCTGTTTTTT. Protein: CAWSPGVAPNTGELFF.

This clonotype was seen only a few times. DNA for the CDR3: TGTGCCAGTAGTGCCGGGACGGACGCCTCCTACGAGCAGTACTTC. It yields the protein CASSAGTDASYEQYF. This chain links TRBV19 with TRBJ2-7; D is tentatively TRBD1 or TRBD2 (5 bases each). The germline gives CDR1 LNHDA, CDR2 SQIVND (reference sequence). The V gene lost 5 bases and the J gene lost 0 bases, with 14 bases spanning the gap. The CDR3 length is 15 residues.

The chain links TRBV5-1 to TRBJ2-5; D remains ambiguous. Germline V gives CDR1 SGHRS, CDR2 YFSETQ. CDR3 length: 14 residues. V lost 0 bases and J lost 3, with 9 bases in between. The CDR3 DNA reads TGCGCCAGCAGCTTGGAGGGCCAGGAAGAGACCCAGTACTTC. It translates to CASSLEGQEETQYF.

This clonotype was seen at least ten times. The gene calls are TRBV7-9 and TRBJ1-1, with a possible D match to TRBD1 (6 bases). Germline assignment: CDR1 SEHNR and CDR2 FQNEAQ (reference sequence). V was trimmed by 7 bases and J by 0 bases, leaving 24 bases between them. This CDR3 comprises 18 residues. The chain's CDR3 is CASTHPAPGADLNTEAFF. The CDR3 DNA follows: TGTGCCAGCACCCACCCCGCGCCAGGGGCCGACCTGAACACTGAAGCTTTCTTT. The full variable domain, completed using reference TRBV7-9 and TRBJ1-1, is DTGVSQNPRHKITKRGQNVTFRCDPISEHNRLYWYRQTLGQGPEFLTYFQNEAQLEKSRLLSDRFSAERPKGSFSTLEIQRTEQGDSAMYLCASTHPAPGADLNTEAFFGQGTRLTVV.

This clonotype has a count of ten or more. V and J are TRBV12-3 or TRBV12-4 and TRBJ1-2; D unclear. This CDR3 region has 13 residues. Trimming cost V 3 bases and J 4 bases, with 9 bases left between them. In DNA, the CDR3 is TGTGCCAGCAGTTTGACCGCAGGCTATGGCTACACCTTC. Its translation: CASSLTAGYGYTF.

On this clonotype: Since a much larger clone is just one base distant, this may be a read error. The J gene is TRBJ2-3, the V gene TRBV24-1; 10 bases agree with TRBD2. This CDR3 region has 17 residues. Germline-derived CDR1 and CDR2 are KGHDR and SFDVKD. CDR3 amino acids: CAISDWTSGEPTDTQYF. The CDR3 nucleotides read TGTGCCATCAGTGATTGGACTAGCGGAGAACCCACAGATACGCAGTATTTT.

This clonotype has a count of ten or more. V is TRBV27 and J is TRBJ2-1, with 12 bases aligning to TRBD2. This CDR3 is built from 14 residues. Trimming cost V 9 bases and J 10 bases; bases outside gene matches: 10. Looked up from germline, CDR1 is MNHEY and CDR2 is SMNVEV (reference sequence). The CDR3 protein is CASRLAGGPFEQFF. CDR3 coding DNA: TGTGCCAGTAGGCTAGCGGGAGGGCCATTCGAGCAGTTCTTC.

This clonotype was detected only a few times. This chain joins TRBV20-1 and TRBJ1-2; 7 bases map to TRBD1. The J segment lost 1 base and the V segment lost 5 bases, leaving 1 base of the junction unmatched. The germline CDR1 and CDR2 sequences are DFQATT and SNEGSKA (reference sequence). CDR3 length: 12 residues. The CDR3: CSAQGDNYGYTF. For the CDR3, the DNA is TGCAGTGCTCAGGGGGATAACTATGGCTACACCTTC.

Details on this clonotype: A clone one base away is much larger, so this may be a read error. The gene calls are TRBV3-1 and TRBJ2-1, with 8 bases identical to TRBD1. The germline gives CDR1 LGHDT, CDR2 YNNKEL (reference sequence). J lost 10 bases, V lost 1 base, and 9 bases had no gene match. This CDR3 spans 15 amino acids. DNA for the CDR3: TGTGCCAGCAGCCAAGGTCCCAGGGGGCGCAGCGAGCAGTTCTTC. Translating gives CASSQGPRGRSEQFF.

This clonotype was observed at least ten times. This chain joins TRBV30 and TRBJ2-7; D is ambiguous. Trimming pared 3 bases from V and 4 bases from J, leaving 13 bases between. Germline V lookup: CDR1 GTSNPN, CDR2 SVGIG (reference sequence). This CDR3 is 13 amino acids long. The CDR3 reads CAWRNRTLYEQYF. The CDR3 coding sequence is TGTGCCTGGAGGAATAGGACCCTTTACGAGCAGTACTTC.

This clonotype has just a few counts. The rearrangement joins TRBV30 to TRBJ1-1; TRBD1 aligns across 7 bases. Per the germline V gene, CDR1 is GTSNPN and CDR2 is SVGIG (reference sequence). The CDR3 has 13 amino acids. Trimming took 4 bases from V and 9 from J; bases not matched to a gene: 11. CDR3 loop: CAWTPSGGKQAFF. CDR3 coding DNA: TGTGCCTGGACGCCGTCAGGGGGTAAACAAGCTTTCTTT.

This clonotype was seen many times. This chain links TRBV30 with TRBJ2-5; maybe TRBD1 (6 bases). In germline, CDR1 is GTSNPN, CDR2 SVGIG (reference sequence). Trimming left V 3 bases short and J 2 bases short, with 13 bases between. The CDR3 has 14 residues. CDR3 coding DNA: TGTGCCTGGAGAGCCCAAGGGGGACAAGAGACCCAGTACTTC. As protein: CAWRAQGGQETQYF. The entire variable domain, with the rest obtained from reference TRBV30 and TRBJ2-5, is as follows: SQTIHQWPATLVQPVGSPLSLECTVEGTSNPNLYWYRQAAGRGLQLLFYSVGIGQISSEVPQNLSASRPQDRQFILSSKKLLLSDSGFYLCAWRAQGGQETQYFGPGTRLLVL.

This clonotype was recorded many times. The chain links TRBV7-2 to TRBJ1-1; D is perhaps TRBD1 (5 bases). Trimming left V 3 bases short and J 5 bases short, with 16 bases between. The germline V gene has CDR1 SGHTA and CDR2 FQGNSA. CDR3 length equals 15 residues. The CDR3 sequence is CASSLGRGGYTEAFF. As DNA, the CDR3 is TGTGCCAGCAGCTTGGGTAGGGGAGGTTATACTGAAGCTTTCTTT.

In regard to this clonotype: A clone one base away is much larger, so this may be a read error. This chain links TRBV6-8 with TRBJ1-1, with TRBD1 matching 8 bases. The CDR3 sequence is 13 residues long. Losses at the gene ends were 7 bases for V and 7 bases for J; bases not matched to a gene: 8. Per germline, CDR1 MNHGY and CDR2 SAAAGT. CDR3 region: CASTMDRVREAFF. The CDR3 DNA follows: TGTGCCAGCACTATGGACAGGGTGCGTGAAGCTTTCTTT.

The chain is built from TRBV2 and TRBJ1-3; D possibly corresponds to TRBD1 (5 bases). Germline V lookup: CDR1 SNHLY, CDR2 FYNNEI. There are 13 residues in the CDR3. V shed 7 bases and J shed 3 bases, with 10 bases lying between them. CDR3 coding DNA: TGTGCCAGCACTTTAAGGGGTGGAAACACCATATATTTT. Translating gives CASTLRGGNTIYF.

This clonotype has at least ten counts. This chain connects TRBV6-5 to TRBJ1-4, with TRBD1 matching 7 bases. The CDR3 is made up of 13 amino acids. Looked up from germline, CDR1 is MNHEY and CDR2 is SVGAGI. V shed 5 bases and J 8 bases; nucleotides not matched to a gene: 5. This chain's CDR3 is CASSRRGKEKLFF. The DNA of the CDR3 is TGTGCCAGCAGTCGCAGGGGGAAGGAAAAACTGTTTTTT.

This clonotype was recorded at least ten times. One end of the junction does not line up with germline, which may come from a read error. The rearrangement links TRBV5-1 to TRBJ2-3; no clear D. Germline CDR1 reads SGHRS; CDR2 reads YFSETQ. CDR3 size: 12 residues. In DNA, the CDR3 is TGTGCCAGCAGTTTCTCCACAGATACGCAGTATTTT. Encoded protein: CASSFSTDTQYF.